The 15 T cell receptor beta chains given below trace back to one sample, sequenced in a study of T cell responses to AZD1222 COVID-19 vaccine. The repertoire was sequenced with immunoSEQ multiplex PCR; TCRdb's copy has only in-frame clones and lacks some. The sample lists 150,000 or so clones, over 85% occurring once. The source was peripheral blood, collected on day 0 of AZD1222 vaccination. The receptors come from an adult in good health.

The chain employs TRBV2 and TRBJ2-7; possible D gene TRBD2, 6 bases. Germline V gene sequence: CDR1 SNHLY, CDR2 FYNNEI. The CDR3 has 18 amino acids. Trimming left V 8 bases short and J 3 bases short, with 29 bases between. The CDR3 spells CASVAEAVPLVAGYEQYF. The CDR3 DNA is TGTGCCAGCGTAGCGGAAGCCGTTCCCTTAGTTGCGGGCTACGAGCAGTACTTC.

The chain carries TRBV5-6 and TRBJ1-1; 8 nucleotides align to TRBD1. Germline-derived CDR1 and CDR2 are SGHDT and YYEEEE. V lost 4 bases, J lost 0 bases, and 8 bases stayed unmatched. This CDR3 has 16 residues. DNA for the CDR3: TGTGCCAGCAGCCTACAGACAGGGGTCATGAACACTGAAGCTTTCTTT. Translation: CASSLQTGVMNTEAFF.

This rearrangement joins TRBV28 to TRBJ2-3; D gene uncertain. Germline loops: CDR1 MDHEN, CDR2 SYDVKM. The V gene lost 4 bases and the J gene lost 2 bases, with 13 bases spanning the gap. The CDR3 runs to 15 residues. In DNA, the CDR3 is TGTGCCAGCAGTTGGGGTAGCTACATCACAGATACGCAGTATTTT. This gives the protein CASSWGSYITDTQYF.

This clone has a handful of counts. This chain uses TRBV10-3 with TRBJ2-1; D is perhaps TRBD2 (6 bases). V was clipped by 9 bases and J by 9 bases, with 15 bases between them. The CDR3 covers 12 residues. Per the germline V gene, CDR1 is ENHRY and CDR2 is SYGVKD. The CDR3 here is CAISNAGLEQFF. CDR3 nucleotides: TGTGCCATAAGTAACGCGGGGCTTGAGCAGTTCTTC.

The chain uses TRBV28 and TRBJ1-4; a weak D match, TRBD1 (5 bases). This CDR3 has 14 amino acids. V was shortened by 5 bases and J by 5 bases, with 12 bases between the two germline ends. Germline CDR1 and CDR2: MDHEN and SYDVKM. The CDR3 region has the DNA TGTGCCAGCAGTCCCGGGACGGGGAATGAAAAACTGTTTTTT. This translates into CASSPGTGNEKLFF. Full variable domain (remainder filled in from reference TRBV28 and TRBJ1-4): DVKVTQSSRYLVKRTGEKVFLECVQDMDHENMFWYRQDPGLGLRLIYFSYDVKMKEKGDIPEGYSVSREKKERFSLILESASTNQTSMYLCASSPGTGNEKLFFGSGTQLSVL.

V gene TRBV7-9 combines with J gene TRBJ2-7, with 7 bases aligning to TRBD2. The CDR3 length is 17 residues. The V and J ends lost 5 bases and 3 bases, in that order; junction bases with no gene match: 16. In germline, CDR1 is SEHNR, CDR2 FQNEAQ (reference sequence). CDR3 residues: CASSPIWGGSIRYEQYF. CDR3 nucleotide sequence: TGTGCCAGCAGCCCGATTTGGGGGGGGTCTATACGCTACGAGCAGTACTTC.

The CDR3 reads CASSSRTHTGELFF. Written as DNA, the CDR3 is TGTGCCAGCAGCTCCCGGACTCACACCGGGGAGCTGTTTTTT. V and J are TRBV5-4 and TRBJ2-2, with D possibly matching TRBD2 (5 bases). Germline-derived CDR1 and CDR2 are SGHNT and YYREEE (reference sequence). CDR3 size: 14 residues. V was cut by 3 bases and J by 3 bases, with 9 bases left in between.

This clone was recorded many times. The rearrangement links TRBV2 to TRBJ1-1; a possible D gene is TRBD1 (5 bases). The germline V gene has CDR1 SNHLY and CDR2 FYNNEI. CDR3 length: 12 amino acids. V was cut by 4 bases and J by 7 bases, with 10 bases left in between. The CDR3 protein is CASSGQGVEAFF. As DNA, the CDR3 is TGTGCCAGCAGTGGCCAGGGTGTTGAAGCTTTCTTT.

This chain links TRBV4-1 with TRBJ2-7; D perhaps matches TRBD1 (5 bases). V was pared by 1 base and J by 1 base, with 8 bases between. CDR1 MGHRA and CDR2 YSYEKL come from the germline V gene. This CDR3 contains 14 residues. The CDR3 sequence: CASSQGSGSYEQYF. Written as DNA, the CDR3 is TGCGCCAGCAGCCAAGGTTCAGGGTCCTACGAGCAGTACTTC.

The chain recombines TRBV28 with TRBJ2-4; 7 nucleotides agree with TRBD1. Germline lookup yields CDR1 MDHEN and CDR2 SYDVKM. Trimming at V came to 6 bases and at J to 6 bases, leaving 8 bases not matched to a gene. The CDR3 has 14 amino acids. CDR3 sequence reads: CASRGRTGGNIQYF. The CDR3, as DNA: TGTGCCAGCAGGGGAAGGACAGGCGGAAACATTCAGTACTTC.

This clone was detected once. V and J are TRBV11-2 and TRBJ2-3; D call uncertain. CDR3 size: 12 residues. From germline, CDR1 is SGHAT and CDR2 FQNNGV. Deletions cut 7 bases from V and 8 bases from J, with 13 bases between. CDR3 residues: CASTATFGTQYF. The CDR3 DNA reads as TGTGCCAGCACCGCCACCTTCGGTACGCAGTATTTT. The variable domain in full, completed from reference TRBV11-2 and TRBJ2-3, reads EAGVAQSPRYKIIEKRQSVAFWCNPISGHATLYWYQQILGQGPKLLIQFQNNGVVDDSQLPKDRFSAERLKGVDSTLKIQPAKLEDSAVYLCASTATFGTQYFGPGTRLTVL.

The chain recombines TRBV28 with TRBJ2-1; D possibly corresponds to TRBD2 (5 bases). The CDR3 extends over 12 amino acids. The germline gives CDR1 MDHEN, CDR2 SYDVKM. Trimming removed 6 bases from V and 8 bases from J, with 11 bases in between. The CDR3 sequence is CASRTLGHEQFF. Here the CDR3 DNA reads TGTGCCAGCAGGACACTAGGGCATGAGCAGTTCTTC.

The chain is built from TRBV11-2 and TRBJ2-7; no clear D gene. Looked up from germline, CDR1 is SGHAT and CDR2 is FQNNGV. This CDR3 spans 17 amino acids. V shed 0 bases and J shed 2 bases, with 17 bases lying between them. In DNA form, the CDR3 reads TGTGCCAGCAGCTTAGATCCCTTTCAAGGGTTTCCCTACGAGCAGTACTTC. Translated, it gives CASSLDPFQGFPYEQYF.

The chain links TRBV19 to TRBJ1-1; the match to TRBD1 covers 9 bases. In germline, CDR1 is LNHDA, CDR2 SQIVND (reference sequence). The J segment lost 4 bases and the V segment lost 6 bases, leaving 6 bases of the junction unmatched. The CDR3 runs to 14 residues. DNA for the CDR3: TGTGCCAGTAGCACCGGGACAGGGCTCACTGAAGCTTTCTTT. It yields the protein CASSTGTGLTEAFF.

This clone was observed a handful of times. The rearrangement links TRBV10-3 to TRBJ2-1, with 8 positions matching TRBD1. Germline lookup yields CDR1 ENHRY and CDR2 SYGVKD. The CDR3 spans 13 residues. V lost 6 bases and J lost 7; bases outside the gene matches: 5. In nucleotides, the CDR3 is TGTGCCATCAGGGACAGGGATTCGAATGAGCAGTTCTTC. It encodes CAIRDRDSNEQFF.